This TCR beta chain emerged from a study of shared clonotypes between healthy human individuals. Across the whole study: Donors were a couple of women and a few men aged 18 to 49. Study-level points and caveats: Of the naive CD4 clonotypes, about 5% were shared across a handful of donors.

In germline, CDR1 is MNHNS, CDR2 SASEGT. This CDR3 has 14 amino acids. Trimming took 6 bases from V and 6 from J, leaving 18 bases between them. Note on this clone: Its specificity is not known.

Using 200 ng DNA, 30,000 to 35,000 T cell genomes, the sorted-subset replicate PCRs were run. The repertoire was sequenced with immunoSEQ multiplex PCR; TCRdb's copy has only in-frame clones and lacks some. This sample has 2 million to 2.5 million clones, with approximately 95% found just once. Sample: naive CD4+ T cells sorted from blood. Specified subset: CD45RA+ positively selected. The clonotype comes from a man aged 18 to 30 in good health. V usage is TRBV6-1 and J usage is TRBJ2-7; TRBD1 might be the D (5 bases). The CDR3: CASRTPQGKGEQYF. DNA for the CDR3: TGTGCCAGCAGGACCCCCCAGGGTAAAGGCGAGCAGTACTTC.